The rows below give T cell receptor beta chains drawn from one sample of a study of early T cells in non-severe SARS-CoV-2 infection. Each CDR3 protein is one row after TCRdb ran MiXCR on the 5' RACE reads. The sample lists about 50,000 distinct CDR3 sequences; around 10% were seen once. This sample comprised whole blood, obtained at baseline. These receptors came from an adult who was a healthcare worker with PCR-confirmed SARS-CoV-2 infection or an uninfected control (not recorded which). Each CDR3 is given with its conserved first and last residue. D genes are given only for firm matches. A row's size may be missing; if present it is once, few, many or a size class.

v_call	j_call	d_call	clone_size	cdr3_aa	cdr3_nt
TRBV20-1	TRBJ1-2	NA	NA	CRTGDGYTF	TGCAGGACGGGCGATGGCTACACCTTC
TRBV9	TRBJ2-1	TRBD2	many	CASGSGLLANEQFF	TGTGCCAGCGGATCGGGACTATTGGCCAATGAGCAGTTCTTC
TRBV5-1	TRBJ1-6	NA	NA	CASSLQNVNSPLHF	TGCGCCAGCAGCTTGCAGAACGTAAATTCACCCCTCCACTTT
TRBV14	TRBJ2-5	NA	medium-sized	CASSQDSGYTVETQYF	TGTGCCAGCAGCCAAGATTCTGGGTACACCGTCGAGACCCAGTACTTC
TRBV11-2	TRBJ1-1	NA	NA	CASSLYPSEAFF	TGTGCCAGCAGCCTCTATCCCAGTGAAGCTTTCTTT
TRBV6-1	TRBJ1-6	TRBD1	few	CASSAQGRGSPLHF	TGTGCCAGCAGTGCACAGGGGAGGGGATCACCCCTCCACTTT
TRBV18	TRBJ2-7	NA	few	CASSPGTSLREQYF	TGTGCCAGCTCACCGGGGACTTCTCTGAGGGAGCAGTACTTC
TRBV6-6	TRBJ2-3	TRBD2	once	CASSYVLAGGPEDTQYF	TGTGCCAGCAGTTACGTTCTAGCGGGAGGGCCGGAGGATACGCAGTATTTT
TRBV7-2	TRBJ1-1	TRBD1	many	CASSPDRAGMNTEAFF	TGTGCCAGCAGCCCCGACAGGGCGGGGATGAACACTGAAGCTTTCTTT
TRBV7-9	TRBJ1-3	NA	NA	CASSLTRGSGNTIYF	TGTGCCAGCAGCCTAACCAGGGGATCTGGAAACACCATATATTTT
TRBV4-2	TRBJ1-5	NA	many	CASSQGQSNQPQHF	TGTGCCAGCAGCCAAGGACAAAGCAATCAGCCCCAGCATTTT